This T cell receptor (beta chain) was sequenced during a study of early T cells in non-severe SARS-CoV-2 infection. As for the study in general: The authors sequenced bulk RNA from unsorted whole blood, leaving chains unpaired.

Study-wide results and limits: VDJdb matches were skewed toward anti-spike CD8 T cell responses.

The germline V and J ends were trimmed by 0 bases and 9 bases, with 13 bases remaining between them. CDR3 length: 14 amino acids. The germline CDR1 and CDR2 sequences are SGHRS and YFSETQ. Separate cDNA molecules each had unique molecular identifiers attached to them. TCRdb passed the 5' RACE reads through MiXCR, listing each CDR3 protein once. Among 55,000 to 65,000 distinct CDR3 sequences listed, 10% to 14% were seen once. Points on this clonotype: Its antigen is undetermined.

Material for sequencing was whole blood. The receptor was isolated from an adult who was a healthcare worker with PCR-confirmed SARS-CoV-2 infection or an uninfected control (not recorded which). This sequence joins TRBV5-1 and TRBJ2-4; D unresolved. CDR3 loop: CASSLGDSRAIQYF. In nucleotides, the CDR3 is TGCGCCAGCAGCTTGGGGGATAGCCGAGCCATTCAGTACTTC.